This T cell receptor (beta chain) was documented in a study of cytomegalovirus exposure and HLA in healthy donors. CDR3 length equals 17 residues. Germline CDR1 KGHSH, CDR2 LQKENI. V trimming: 3 bases; J trimming: 7 bases; junction bases outside the gene matches: 12. Primers for the PCR totalled 60 Vbeta and 13 Jbeta. Sequencing was performed with immunoSEQ multiplex PCR; in TCRdb, only in-frame clones are kept and a portion is missing. The table lists around 120,000 clones. Whole-study findings and limits: A later analysis found that most CMV-associated TCR beta chains appeared HLA-restricted.

A note on this clone: Antigen unknown.

The specimen was PBMCs. The chain has TRBV18 and TRBJ2-1, with 10 bases lining up with TRBD2. The sequence was collected from a man aged 50 to 59 in good health and CMV-seronegative. For the CDR3, the DNA is TGTGCCAGCTCACCTCGTTTTCAGCGGGAGGGGTGGAATGAGCAGTTCTTC. Amino acids: CASSPRFQREGWNEQFF.